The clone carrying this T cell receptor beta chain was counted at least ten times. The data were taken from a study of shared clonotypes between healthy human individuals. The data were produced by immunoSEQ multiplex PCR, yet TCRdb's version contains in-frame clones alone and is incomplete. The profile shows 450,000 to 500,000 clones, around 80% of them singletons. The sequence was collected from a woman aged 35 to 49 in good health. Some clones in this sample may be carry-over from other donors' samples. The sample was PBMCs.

The CDR3 bases are TGTGCCAGTAGTATGCAGGGTGTCGGGACCCAGTACTTC. The encoded protein is CASSMQGVGTQYF. The chain has TRBV19 and TRBJ2-5; tentatively, D is TRBD1 (5 bases). Trimming pared 3 bases from V and 7 bases from J, leaving 12 bases between. Per germline, CDR1 LNHDA and CDR2 SQIVND (reference sequence). The CDR3 has 13 residues.